These T cell receptor beta chains were read from a single sample in a study of blood T cell repertoires in COVID-19. The method was immunoSEQ multiplex PCR; TCRdb's version includes in-frame clones alone and lacks a portion of them. In the table there are over 90,000 clones, about 80% of which are singletons. Material: peripheral blood. These receptors were taken from a human donor in a cohort sampled during active COVID-19. Both conserved end residues are part of each CDR3. The order of the fields is D gene, clone size, J gene, V gene, CDR3 DNA, CDR3 protein. D genes are given only for firm matches. Clone size is given for some rows only: seen once, a few or many times, or a class if the clone is expanded.

TRBD1 | NA | TRBJ1-1 | TRBV10-3 | TGTGCCATCAGTGAGGAGGCAGGGGGCGCTGTTGCTTTCTTT | CAISEEAGGAVAFF
NA | NA | TRBJ1-2 | TRBV18 | TGTGCCAGCTCACCACTGGGCGCCGAAAGTGATGGCTACACCTTC | CASSPLGAESDGYTF
NA | NA | TRBJ1-2 | TRBV5-1 | TGCGCCAGCAGCTTGGACGGTGCGAAGCTGATCTATGGCTACACCTTC | CASSLDGAKLIYGYTF
TRBD1 | once | TRBJ1-1 | TRBV5-1 | TGCGCCAGCAGCTTGGGACAGGGGAGACGGGCTTTCTTT | CASSLGQGRRAFF
TRBD1 | NA | TRBJ1-4 | TRBV28 | TGTGCCAGCAGATCCCCCCGGACAGGGCGAGGTGAAAAACTGTTTTTT | CASRSPRTGRGEKLFF
NA | NA | TRBJ2-2 | TRBV6-5 | TGTGCCAGCAGTTACCGGGTATCCGGGGAGCTGTTTTTT | CASSYRVSGELFF
TRBD2 | few | TRBJ2-3 | TRBV10-3 | TGTGCCATCAGGGGGACTAGCGGCACAGATACGCAGTATTTT | CAIRGTSGTDTQYF
NA | once | TRBJ1-2 | TRBV12-3/TRBV12-4 | TGTGCCAGCAGTTTAGGCAGAACCTATGGCTACACCTTC | CASSLGRTYGYTF
TRBD1 | NA | TRBJ1-1 | TRBV10-3 | TGTGCCATCAGTGAGTCAGGGGGCCCCACTGAAGCTTTCTTT | CAISESGGPTEAFF
NA | few | TRBJ2-7 | TRBV6-5 | TGTGCAAGCAGGACCCAGGCACCCTCCTACGAGCAGTACTTC | CASRTQAPSYEQYF
NA | NA | TRBJ2-2 | TRBV3-1/TRBV3-2 | TGTGCCAGCAGCAGGGGTTTCGACACCGGGGAGCTGTTTTTT | CASSRGFDTGELFF